This TCR beta chain emerged from a study of blood T cell repertoires in COVID-19. The CDR3 consists of 15 residues. Germline V gene sequence: CDR1 LNHDA, CDR2 SQIVND (reference sequence). V lost 2 bases and J lost 1; bases outside the gene matches: 4. Original processing notes: From reference gene primer amplification, estimates of nucleated cell counts were derived. Profiling relied on immunoSEQ multiplex PCR, and the TCRdb table lists in-frame clones only, not all of them. The DNA was the basis for D and trimming; V, J and clone size are from that table. The table includes fewer than 200,000 clones, roughly 84% detected once. All enrollees were roughly 18 to 100 years old and from approximately 24 US areas.

The chain has TRBV19 and TRBJ2-7; 8 nucleotides match TRBD1. The sequenced sample was PBMCs or T cells enriched from blood (not recorded which). The sequence came from a man aged 50-59 years who had recovered from COVID-19. The CDR3 loop reads CASSITTGGSYEQYF. The DNA for the CDR3 is TGTGCCAGTAGTATAACCACAGGGGGGTCCTACGAGCAGTACTTC.